The 29 T cell receptor beta chains reported below all come from one sample, sequenced in a study of T-cell memory formation after mild COVID-19. TCRdb ran MiXCR on the 5' RACE reads and lists one entry per CDR3 protein. The sample lists 110,000 or so distinct CDR3 sequences; 20% to 25% were seen once. The sample taken for sequencing was PBMCs or a T cell subset sorted from them (not recorded which). All receptors come from a man in his late teens or twenties who had mild COVID-19 (a few samples of this study predate the infection). Cell type and time point are not known.

The table lists this clonotype with a few counts. The DNA of the CDR3 is TGTGCCACCAGCTGGAAGACAGGGGGCTTGGGAGATACGCAGTATTTT. Protein: CATSWKTGGLGDTQYF. The V and J genes are TRBV15 and TRBJ2-3, with 10 bases identical to TRBD1. Germline V gene sequence: CDR1 LNHNV, CDR2 YYDKDF (reference sequence). The V segment lost 5 bases and the J segment 5 bases; nucleotides outside the gene matches: 10. CDR3 length: 16 residues.

The V gene is TRBV12-3 or TRBV12-4, the J gene TRBJ2-3; the D gene could be TRBD1 or TRBD2 (7 bases each). Trimming stripped 9 bases from V and 2 bases from J, with 18 bases between. The CDR3 is made up of 15 amino acids. The CDR3 DNA sequence: TGTGCCAGTACCACTCAGGGGGGGTCCACAGATACGCAGTATTTT. It yields the protein CASTTQGGSTDTQYF.

The J gene is TRBJ2-3, the V gene TRBV24-1; TRBD1 matches at 11 bases. This CDR3 is built from 18 residues. V gave up 5 bases and J gave up 4 bases; unmatched junction bases: 13. CDR1 is KGHDR, CDR2 SFDVKD, per germline. Written as DNA, the CDR3 is TGTGCCACCAGTGTCTCAGACGGACAGGGGGCTGAGTCAGATACGCAGTATTTT. This gives the protein CATSVSDGQGAESDTQYF.

This clonotype appeared many times. The chain carries TRBV3-1 and TRBJ2-3; 8 bases are a match to TRBD2. CDR1 and CDR2 from the germline V gene are LGHDT and YNNKEL (reference sequence). This CDR3 comprises 15 residues. The V and J ends lost 1 base and 4 bases, in that order; junction bases with no gene match: 4. The CDR3 loop is CASSQAGGPADTQYF. The CDR3 nucleotides read TGTGCCAGCAGCCAAGCGGGGGGGCCTGCAGATACGCAGTATTTT.

Only a few counts were recorded for this clonotype. V is TRBV6-5 and J is TRBJ1-6; the D is unclear. V was pared by 6 bases and J by 8 bases, with 17 bases between. CDR1 and CDR2 (germline): MNHEY, SVGAGI. This CDR3 comprises 15 residues. The CDR3 nucleotides read TGTGCCAGCAGCCCCGGACGGGCCGGCCATTCACCCCTCCACTTT. Amino acids: CASSPGRAGHSPLHF.

This clonotype was seen only a few times. The chain has TRBV20-1 and TRBJ2-3; no clear D. Germline V gene data show CDR1 as DFQATT and CDR2 as SNEGSKA (reference sequence). Trimming took 0 bases from V and 6 from J, leaving 4 bases between them. This CDR3 is built from 11 residues. CDR3 loop: CSAREVDTQYF. DNA of the CDR3: TGCAGTGCTAGAGAGGTGGATACGCAGTATTTT.

This clonotype was counted a few times. V and J are TRBV20-1 and TRBJ2-5, with 10 bases that match TRBD1. CDR1 is DFQATT, CDR2 SNEGSKA, per germline (reference sequence). The CDR3 consists of 14 residues. The V and J ends lost 2 bases and 3 bases, in that order; junction bases with no gene match: 3. CDR3 coding DNA: TGCAGTGCTAGATCCGGGACAGGGGAAGAGACCCAGTACTTC. Amino acid sequence: CSARSGTGEETQYF.

This clonotype was seen only a few times. CDR3 sequence: CASSPTSGTGGAGEETQYF. For the CDR3, the DNA is TGTGCCAGCAGCCCGACCTCCGGGACAGGGGGCGCAGGCGAAGAGACCCAGTACTTC. V gene TRBV12-3 or TRBV12-4 combines with J gene TRBJ2-5; 12 bases line up with TRBD1. V dropped 6 bases and J dropped 3; count of bases not matched to a gene: 17. This CDR3 is 19 amino acids long.

The sample holds a few counts of this clonotype. V gene TRBV28 combines with J gene TRBJ2-3; D could derive from TRBD1 or TRBD2 (5 bases each). Germline values: CDR1 MDHEN, CDR2 SYDVKM. Trimming stripped 6 bases from V and 1 base from J, with 11 bases between. CDR3 size: 14 residues. As DNA, the CDR3 is TGTGCCAGCAGCGAGGGGCTCGGCACAGATACGCAGTATTTT. This codes for CASSEGLGTDTQYF. The entire variable domain, with the rest obtained from reference TRBV28 and TRBJ2-3, is as follows: DVKVTQSSRYLVKRTGEKVFLECVQDMDHENMFWYRQDPGLGLRLIYFSYDVKMKEKGDIPEGYSVSREKKERFSLILESASTNQTSMYLCASSEGLGTDTQYFGPGTRLTVL.

This clonotype came up a few times. The V call is TRBV7-9, the J call TRBJ1-6, with D perhaps TRBD1 (5 bases). CDR3 length equals 14 residues. Trimming cost V 1 base and J 8 bases, with 9 bases left between them. In germline, CDR1 is SEHNR, CDR2 FQNEAQ (reference sequence). The CDR3: CASSLEDTDSPLHF. The CDR3 region has the DNA TGTGCCAGCAGCTTAGAGGACACGGATTCACCCCTCCACTTT.

In this sample, this clonotype turned up a few times. The rearrangement joins TRBV12-3 or TRBV12-4 to TRBJ1-1; D perhaps matches TRBD1 (6 bases). The CDR3 runs 14 residues. The V gene lost 6 bases and the J gene lost 4 bases, with 15 bases spanning the gap. CDR3 bases: TGTGCCAGCAGCACAGGGTTTGTTGGCACTGAAGCTTTCTTT. As protein: CASSTGFVGTEAFF.

This chain uses TRBV2 with TRBJ2-1, with TRBD1 matching over 8 bases. J was trimmed by 4 bases and V by 6 bases; bases with no gene match: 11. The CDR3 runs to 16 residues. The V gene's germline CDR1 is SNHLY and CDR2 FYNNEI. CDR3 amino acids: CASREKPGQAYNEQFF. The DNA for the CDR3 is TGTGCCAGCAGAGAAAAACCGGGACAGGCATACAATGAGCAGTTCTTC.

This clonotype came up a few times. The chain is built from TRBV20-1 and TRBJ2-7, with 7 bases lining up with TRBD1. Losses at the gene ends were 6 bases for V and 6 bases for J; bases not matched to a gene: 11. CDR1 is DFQATT, CDR2 SNEGSKA, per germline (reference sequence). This CDR3 is built from 13 residues. The CDR3 DNA reads TGCAGTGCGCCGGGACAGATTCACAGCGAGCAGTACTTC. This encodes CSAPGQIHSEQYF.

V gene TRBV6-6 combines with J gene TRBJ2-7, with D unresolved. Trimming took 5 bases from V and 6 from J, leaving 14 bases between them. Germline V gene sequence: CDR1 MNHNY, CDR2 SVGAGI (reference sequence). The CDR3 covers 13 residues. CDR3 region: CASSGPTGGEQYV. The DNA of the CDR3 is TGTGCCAGCAGTGGCCCAACGGGTGGCGAGCAGTACGTC.

The sample holds many counts of this clonotype. V and J are TRBV4-1 and TRBJ2-2, with D possibly being TRBD1 or TRBD2 (6 bases each). V gave up 4 bases and J gave up 5 bases, with 11 bases separating them. The CDR3 covers 14 residues. The germline gives CDR1 MGHRA, CDR2 YSYEKL. CDR3 region: CASSLQGGTGELFF. The CDR3 nucleotides read TGCGCCAGCAGCCTCCAAGGGGGGACCGGGGAGCTGTTTTTT.

The V gene is TRBV7-9, the J gene TRBJ2-7; TRBD2 might be the D (6 bases). The CDR3 loop spans 15 amino acids. V was shortened by 4 bases and J by 5 bases, with 18 bases between the two germline ends. CDR1 and CDR2 (germline): SEHNR, FQNEAQ (reference sequence). CDR3: CASSSPQGLANEQYF. DNA for the CDR3: TGTGCCAGCAGCTCCCCCCAGGGACTGGCGAACGAGCAGTACTTC.

The J gene is TRBJ2-2, the V gene TRBV7-8; TRBD1 matches 8 bases. The CDR3 covers 16 residues. Trimming took 5 bases from V and 5 from J; bases not matched to a gene: 10. Germline loops: CDR1 SGHVS, CDR2 FQNEAQ. The CDR3 loop reads CASSPPVGTGTGELFF. DNA of the CDR3: TGTGCCAGCAGCCCGCCCGTGGGGACAGGAACCGGGGAGCTGTTTTTT.

The chain employs TRBV4-3 and TRBJ1-1; D gene ambiguous. Germline V gives CDR1 LGHNA, CDR2 YSLEER. The V end was cut by 4 bases, the J end by 0 bases, with 15 bases between. The CDR3 is made up of 16 amino acids. CDR3 protein: CASSRGQERVNTEAFF. For the CDR3, the DNA is TGCGCCAGCAGCCGAGGGCAGGAGAGGGTGAACACTGAAGCTTTCTTT.

This clonotype was seen only a few times. This chain connects TRBV18 to TRBJ2-3; D unclear. The V end was cut by 2 bases, the J end by 4 bases, with 4 bases between. Germline CDR1 and CDR2: KGHSH and LQKENI. The CDR3 runs to 12 residues. CDR3 amino acids: CASSPASDTQYF. The CDR3 nucleotides are TGTGCCAGCTCACCAGCTTCAGATACGCAGTATTTT.

V usage is TRBV7-9 and J usage is TRBJ2-1, with D perhaps given as TRBD1 or TRBD2 (6 bases each). The CDR3 is made up of 16 amino acids. Germline V gene lookup returns CDR1 SEHNR and CDR2 FQNEAQ (reference sequence). V was cut by 0 bases and J by 7 bases, with 16 bases left in between. The CDR3 spells CASSLAVVGGSNEQFF. CDR3 sequence (DNA): TGTGCCAGCAGCTTAGCGGTTGTAGGGGGGTCGAATGAGCAGTTCTTC.

CDR3 region: CASSFSTGGTDTQYF. In DNA, the CDR3 is TGTGCCAGCAGTTTCTCGACAGGGGGCACAGATACGCAGTATTTT. This sequence joins TRBV12-3 or TRBV12-4 and TRBJ2-3; 8 bases align to TRBD1. The CDR3 totals 15 residues. V was clipped by 3 bases and J by 1 base; unmatched bases: 3.

This clonotype was counted a few times. The V gene is TRBV4-1, the J gene TRBJ1-3; D is unresolved. Germline V CDR1 and CDR2: MGHRA, YSYEKL. This CDR3 contains 15 residues. V shed 2 bases and J shed 0 bases, with 8 bases lying between them. Written as DNA, the CDR3 is TGCGCCAGCAGCCAACGCGCCAGCTCTGGAAACACCATATATTTT. Residues: CASSQRASSGNTIYF.

CDR3 coding DNA: TGTGCCAGCAGCCAGGGGATAGCCTACGAGCAGTACTTC. It is translated as CASSQGIAYEQYF. This chain joins TRBV6-6 and TRBJ2-7; D might be TRBD1 (6 bases). The CDR3 covers 13 residues. Germline lookup yields CDR1 MNHNY and CDR2 SVGAGI (reference sequence). V was shortened by 6 bases and J by 2 bases, with 11 bases between the two germline ends.

This clonotype was seen at least ten times. The rearrangement links TRBV5-1 to TRBJ2-7; no definite D call. The ends were cut back, 2 bases at V and 2 bases at J, with 11 bases in the middle. This CDR3 comprises 14 residues. Per the germline V gene, CDR1 is SGHRS and CDR2 is YFSETQ. CDR3 sequence: CASSFTNPAYEQYF. As DNA, the CDR3 is TGCGCCAGCAGCTTTACAAATCCGGCCTACGAGCAGTACTTC.

This clonotype was seen more than once but under ten times. The rearrangement joins TRBV6-5 to TRBJ2-2; D uncertain. Germline assignment: CDR1 MNHEY and CDR2 SVGAGI. V dropped 5 bases and J dropped 6 bases, with 13 bases sitting between them. The CDR3 runs 14 residues. The CDR3 nucleotides read TGTGCCAGCAGTCTCCAGGTTCCCCCCGGGGAGCTGTTTTTT. Translation gives CASSLQVPPGELFF.

This clonotype has just one count. The chain couples TRBV6-2 or TRBV6-3 to TRBJ1-6; 8 bases map to TRBD1. Per the germline V gene, CDR1 is MNHEY and CDR2 is SVGEGT. V trimming: 6 bases; J trimming: 4 bases; junction bases outside the gene matches: 8. The CDR3 is 16 residues long. The CDR3 sequence: CASRSGTGLYNSPLHF. CDR3 DNA sequence: TGTGCCAGCAGATCCGGGACAGGACTTTATAATTCACCCCTCCACTTT.

The V call is TRBV5-1, the J call TRBJ1-2; possibly TRBD1 for D (5 bases). The ends were cut back, 4 bases at V and 4 bases at J, with 11 bases in the middle. The CDR3 extends over 13 amino acids. In germline, CDR1 is SGHRS, CDR2 YFSETQ. The CDR3 loop reads CASSLGVRYGYTF. The CDR3, as DNA: TGCGCCAGCAGCCTGGGGGTTCGCTATGGCTACACCTTC. The full variable domain, in which reference TRBV5-1 and TRBJ1-2 provide the parts outside the CDR3, is KAGVTQTPRYLIKTRGQQVTLSCSPISGHRSVSWYQQTPGQGLQFLFEYFSETQRNKGNFPGRFSGRQFSNSRSEMNVSTLELGDSALYLCASSLGVRYGYTFGSGTRLTVV.

Only a few counts were recorded for this clonotype. The chain recombines TRBV6-5 with TRBJ1-2; D remains unclear. The CDR3 totals 16 residues. The V end was cut by 6 bases, the J end by 0 bases, with 17 bases between. CDR1 is MNHEY, CDR2 SVGAGI, per germline. Here the CDR3 DNA reads TGTGCCAGCAGCCTAAACCCGACGGGCCCTAACTATGGCTACACCTTC. Amino acids: CASSLNPTGPNYGYTF.

This clonotype was seen just once. The chain links TRBV29-1 to TRBJ1-1; unclear D gene. Trimming pared 5 bases from V and 1 base from J, leaving 5 bases between. The CDR3 runs to 11 residues. Germline CDR1 reads SQVTM; CDR2 reads ANQGSEA. CDR3 in DNA: TGCAGCGTTCGAGGGAACACTGAAGCTTTCTTT. Amino acids: CSVRGNTEAFF.